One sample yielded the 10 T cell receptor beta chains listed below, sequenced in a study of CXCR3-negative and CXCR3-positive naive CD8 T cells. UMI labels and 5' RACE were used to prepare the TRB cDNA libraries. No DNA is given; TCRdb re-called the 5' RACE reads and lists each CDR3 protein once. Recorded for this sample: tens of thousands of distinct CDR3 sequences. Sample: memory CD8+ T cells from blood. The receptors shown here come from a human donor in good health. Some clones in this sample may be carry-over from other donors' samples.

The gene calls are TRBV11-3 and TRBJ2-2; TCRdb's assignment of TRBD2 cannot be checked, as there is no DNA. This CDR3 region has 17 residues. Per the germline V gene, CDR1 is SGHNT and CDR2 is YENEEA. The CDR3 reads CASSPYLARQNTGELFF.

The CDR3 protein is CTSSLDLLLGTDTQYF. The rearrangement uses TRBV7-3 and TRBJ2-3; TCRdb names TRBD2, which stays unverified in the absence of DNA. Germline CDR1 and CDR2: SGHTA and FQGTGA. The CDR3 loop spans 16 amino acids.

CDR3 residues: CASSPGRVTIQYF. This chain uses TRBV12-3 or TRBV12-4 with TRBJ2-4; TCRdb gives TRBD1 as the D gene, but with no DNA this cannot be confirmed. The CDR3 totals 13 residues.

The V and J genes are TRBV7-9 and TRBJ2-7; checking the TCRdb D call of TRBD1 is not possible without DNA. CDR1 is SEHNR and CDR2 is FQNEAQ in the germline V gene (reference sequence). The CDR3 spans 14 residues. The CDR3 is CASSNRDRTYEQYF.

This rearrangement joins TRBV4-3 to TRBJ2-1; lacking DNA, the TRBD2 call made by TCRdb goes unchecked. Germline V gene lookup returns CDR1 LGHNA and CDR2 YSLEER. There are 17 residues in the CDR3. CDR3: CASSQWDPRDGRDEQFF.

The CDR3 reads CASSFSSSGELFF. The V gene is TRBV12-5, the J gene TRBJ2-2. The germline CDR1 and CDR2 sequences are LGHNT and FRNRAP. The CDR3 length is 13 residues.

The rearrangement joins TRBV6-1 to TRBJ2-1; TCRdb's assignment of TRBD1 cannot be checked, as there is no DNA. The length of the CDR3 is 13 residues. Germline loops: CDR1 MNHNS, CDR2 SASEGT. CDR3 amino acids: CASSGDTYNEQFF.

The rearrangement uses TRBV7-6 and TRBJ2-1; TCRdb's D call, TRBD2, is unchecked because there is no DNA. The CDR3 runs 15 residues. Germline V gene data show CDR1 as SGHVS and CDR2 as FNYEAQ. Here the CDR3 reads CASSWSGGAYNEQFF.

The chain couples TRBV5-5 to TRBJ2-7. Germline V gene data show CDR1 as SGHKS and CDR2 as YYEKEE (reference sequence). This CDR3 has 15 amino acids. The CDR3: CASSLEQPRSYEQYF.

The CDR3 spells CASSVPRDRGGANVLTF. V usage is TRBV9 and J usage is TRBJ2-6; TCRdb proposes TRBD1, but this gene call is untestable without DNA. This CDR3 is 17 amino acids long. Per germline, CDR1 SGDLS and CDR2 YYNGEE. Drawing the rest from reference TRBV9 and TRBJ2-6, the complete variable domain is DSGVTQTPKHLITATGQRVTLRCSPRSGDLSVYWYQQSLDQGLQFLIQYYNGEERAKGNILERFSAQQFPDLHSELNLSSLELGDSALYFCASSVPRDRGGANVLTFGAGSRLTVL.